The 30 T cell receptor beta chains below come from one sample, sequenced in a study of blood T cell repertoires in COVID-19. This table comes from immunoSEQ multiplex PCR, and its TCRdb copy is limited to in-frame clones, with some not included. Of about 250,000 clones listed, about 88% are singletons. Sequenced sample: PBMCs or T cells enriched from blood (not recorded which). The receptor source for this set is a woman between 50 and 59 years old who had recovered from COVID-19.

V and J are TRBV5-1 and TRBJ2-5, with 10 bases fitting TRBD2. The J segment lost 5 bases and the V segment lost 1 base, leaving 8 bases of the junction unmatched. CDR3 size: 16 residues. Germline CDR1 and CDR2: SGHRS and YFSETQ. CDR3 region: CASSLTSGALRETQYF. The CDR3 coding sequence is TGCGCCAGCAGCTTGACTAGCGGGGCCCTTCGGGAGACCCAGTACTTC.

This rearrangement joins TRBV18 to TRBJ1-1; no firm D call. The CDR3 length is 14 residues. V dropped 2 bases and J dropped 1 base, with 8 bases sitting between them. Germline CDR1 reads KGHSH; CDR2 reads LQKENI. CDR3 coding DNA: TGTGCCAGCTCACCAGGCAGTCAGAACACTGAAGCTTTCTTT. Residues: CASSPGSQNTEAFF.

CDR3 nucleotide sequence: TGTGCCAGCAGTTTTACCAGGGACACCGGGGAGCTGTTTTTT. Translation: CASSFTRDTGELFF. This chain uses TRBV28 with TRBJ2-2, with D maybe TRBD1 (5 bases). V was cut by 3 bases and J by 3 bases, with 8 bases left in between. Germline CDR1 is MDHEN and CDR2 is SYDVKM. The CDR3 spans 14 residues.

The CDR3 DNA sequence: TGTGCCAGCAGTGAAGCCATTAATCAGCCCCAGCATTTT. This codes for CASSEAINQPQHF. This chain connects TRBV6-1 to TRBJ1-5; D uncertain. CDR3 length: 13 amino acids. The V and J ends lost 0 bases and 4 bases respectively, with 4 bases between them. Germline V gene lookup returns CDR1 MNHNS and CDR2 SASEGT.

V gene TRBV5-4 combines with J gene TRBJ1-2; D is possibly TRBD1 (6 bases). CDR3 length: 13 residues. Trimming removed 4 bases at V and 2 bases at J, with 9 bases between. Germline CDR1 and CDR2: SGHNT and YYREEE (reference sequence). CDR3 loop: CASSIDRNYGYTF. The CDR3 DNA reads as TGTGCCAGCAGCATAGACAGGAACTATGGCTACACCTTC.

J is TRBJ1-1 and V is TRBV7-9, with 9 bases aligning to TRBD1. V trimming: 1 base; J trimming: 4 bases; junction bases outside the gene matches: 4. Germline CDR1 SEHNR, CDR2 FQNEAQ (reference sequence). This CDR3 region has 15 residues. The CDR3 loop reads CASSLVGQGSTEAFF. In nucleotides, the CDR3 is TGTGCCAGCAGCTTAGTTGGACAGGGGTCCACTGAAGCTTTCTTT.

The chain carries TRBV5-5 and TRBJ1-3; D is undetermined. The CDR3 has 16 amino acids. From germline, CDR1 is SGHKS and CDR2 YYEKEE (reference sequence). V lost 4 bases and J 0 bases, leaving 14 bases between the germline ends. The CDR3 DNA is TGTGCCAGCAGCCGCTCGGAGACGGGCTCTGGAAACACCATATATTTT. Residues: CASSRSETGSGNTIYF.

The chain carries TRBV6-4 and TRBJ2-1, with D perhaps matching TRBD2 (6 bases). Germline V gives CDR1 MRHNA, CDR2 SNTAGT. V dropped 6 bases and J dropped 8 bases, with 14 bases sitting between them. The CDR3 consists of 13 residues. This CDR3 reads CASRRDSRDEQFF. The CDR3 DNA sequence: TGTGCCAGCAGACGGGACTCCCGCGATGAGCAGTTCTTC.

The V and J genes are TRBV16 and TRBJ1-5; D remains ambiguous. V lost 0 bases, J lost 6 bases, and 9 bases lay in between. This CDR3 is built from 14 residues. Germline CDR1 is KGHSY and CDR2 is FQNENV. The CDR3, as DNA: TGTGCCAGCAGCCAATCGGGCAGAAGTCAGCCCCAGCATTTT. It translates to CASSQSGRSQPQHF.

This sequence joins TRBV28 and TRBJ2-7, with 7 positions matching TRBD2. Losses at the gene ends were 5 bases for V and 0 bases for J; bases not matched to a gene: 4. CDR3 length equals 14 residues. Germline V gene lookup returns CDR1 MDHEN and CDR2 SYDVKM. CDR3 in DNA: TGTGCCAGCAGTCCGAGGACTAGCTCCTACGAGCAGTACTTC. This translates into CASSPRTSSYEQYF.

The count of this clone is one. The rearrangement uses TRBV4-1 and TRBJ1-1; perhaps TRBD1 as D (6 bases). The germline V gene has CDR1 MGHRA and CDR2 YSYEKL. The V end lost 3 bases, the J end lost 1 base, and 12 bases lay between the germline ends. The CDR3 is made up of 15 amino acids. CDR3 residues: CASSQTTGRNTEAFF. CDR3 nucleotide sequence: TGCGCCAGCAGCCAGACGACAGGTCGGAACACTGAAGCTTTCTTT.

The V call is TRBV5-4, the J call TRBJ2-1; 11 positions match TRBD2. The CDR3 runs 15 residues. The germline CDR1 and CDR2 sequences are SGHNT and YYREEE (reference sequence). The junction had 3 bases not matched to a gene; V was cut back by 3 bases and J by 4 bases. The CDR3 loop is CASSSTSGKYNEQFF. The CDR3 region has the DNA TGTGCCAGCAGCTCGACTAGCGGGAAATACAATGAGCAGTTCTTC.

The J gene is TRBJ2-1, the V gene TRBV11-2; TRBD2 aligns across 13 bases. Germline CDR1 SGHAT, CDR2 FQNNGV. The V and J ends lost 4 bases and 10 bases, in that order; junction bases with no gene match: 4. This CDR3 comprises 14 residues. The CDR3 bases are TGTGCCAGCAGCTCCGGACTAGCGGGAGACGAGCAGTTCTTC. Its protein product is CASSSGLAGDEQFF.

The gene calls are TRBV24-1 and TRBJ2-3, with 9 bases matching TRBD1. Per the germline V gene, CDR1 is KGHDR and CDR2 is SFDVKD. Losses at the gene ends were 2 bases for V and 5 bases for J; bases not matched to a gene: 7. CDR3 length: 16 amino acids. The CDR3 bases are TGTGCCACCAGTGATTCGGGGACAGGGCGGAGAGATACGCAGTATTTT. Its translation is CATSDSGTGRRDTQYF.

Note on this clone: The sample holds other DNA sequences that translate to the same CDR3. The chain links TRBV28 to TRBJ1-4; 8 bases are shared with TRBD1. This CDR3 is built from 15 residues. Germline loops: CDR1 MDHEN, CDR2 SYDVKM. J lost 8 bases, V lost 6 bases, and 11 bases had no gene match. CDR3 nucleotide sequence: TGTGCCAGCAGCCCGGCGGGGACAGGCGGGGAAAAACTGTTTTTT. Translating it yields CASSPAGTGGEKLFF.

This clone came up a few times. V usage is TRBV14 and J usage is TRBJ2-1, with TRBD2 matching over 7 bases. The length of the CDR3 is 16 residues. V gave up 5 bases and J gave up 2 bases; unmatched junction bases: 9. Germline CDR1 and CDR2: SGHDN and FVKESK. The CDR3 DNA is TGTGCCAGCAGCAGTCGCGGGAGCTCAACCTACAATGAGCAGTTCTTC. Its protein product is CASSSRGSSTYNEQFF.

The chain combines TRBV7-2 with TRBJ1-2; TRBD1 aligns across 7 bases. The CDR3 runs 16 residues. The V gene's germline CDR1 is SGHTA and CDR2 FQGNSA. V dropped 6 bases and J dropped 0; count of bases not matched to a gene: 10. The CDR3 nucleotides read TGTGCCAGCAGTATTTATACCGGGACAGCTAACTATGGCTACACCTTC. Translation gives CASSIYTGTANYGYTF.

The chain carries TRBV7-2 and TRBJ1-6, with D unresolved. V lost 4 bases to trimming and J lost 6 bases, with 10 bases between them. CDR3 length: 14 residues. The germline V gene encodes CDR1 SGHTA and CDR2 FQGNSA. The chain's CDR3 is CASSYYGLNSPLHF. CDR3 coding DNA: TGTGCCAGCAGCTATTACGGTCTTAATTCACCCCTCCACTTT.

This chain connects TRBV27 to TRBJ2-7, with D tentatively TRBD2 (5 bases). CDR1 and CDR2 (germline): MNHEY, SMNVEV (reference sequence). Between the trimmed V and J ends, which lost 6 bases and 3 bases, there was a span of 12 bases. This CDR3 has 13 amino acids. The CDR3 loop reads CASSRIRDYEQYF. CDR3 nucleotides: TGTGCCAGCAGCAGGATCCGGGACTACGAGCAGTACTTC.

The chain has TRBV3-1 (or the pseudogene TRBV3-2) and TRBJ2-5, with D hard to call. CDR1 and CDR2 (germline): LGHDT, YNNKEL (reference sequence). The CDR3 contains 12 residues. The V gene lost 4 bases and the J gene lost 5 bases, with 8 bases spanning the gap. In DNA, the CDR3 is TGTGCCAGCAGCCCCGGAGTGGAGACCCAGTACTTC. Protein sequence: CASSPGVETQYF.

This chain connects TRBV28 to TRBJ2-1, with 7 bases fitting TRBD2. J gave up 8 bases and V 9 bases, and 19 bases lay outside the gene matches. The CDR3 sequence is 16 residues long. Germline CDR1 reads MDHEN; CDR2 reads SYDVKM. The CDR3: CASMTEAGHRLYEQFF. CDR3 in DNA: TGTGCCAGTATGACTGAAGCGGGGCACCGGTTGTATGAGCAGTTCTTC.

This clone was counted a few times. V and J are TRBV7-9 and TRBJ2-5; TRBD1 matches 7 bases. The germline V gene encodes CDR1 SEHNR and CDR2 FQNEAQ (reference sequence). This CDR3 comprises 16 residues. The V and J ends lost 5 bases and 5 bases, in that order; junction bases with no gene match: 14. The CDR3 sequence is CASSPKGAASGETQYF. For the CDR3, the DNA is TGTGCCAGCAGCCCGAAGGGGGCAGCATCGGGGGAGACCCAGTACTTC.

The table lists this clone with a count of one. The chain combines TRBV4-2 with TRBJ1-1; TRBD1 matches 9 bases. Germline trimming cut 4 bases from V and 4 bases from J; bases unmatched to any gene: 4. The CDR3 is made up of 14 amino acids. Germline V CDR1 and CDR2: LGHNA, YNFKEQ. Here the CDR3 DNA reads TGTGCCAGCAGCCGACAGGGGGGGGGCACTGAAGCTTTCTTT. It specifies CASSRQGGGTEAFF.

The chain joins TRBV5-5 to TRBJ2-3; the match to TRBD2 covers 13 bases. CDR1 and CDR2 from the germline V gene are SGHKS and YYEKEE (reference sequence). The CDR3 loop spans 17 amino acids. Trimming at V came to 0 bases and at J to 3 bases, leaving 4 bases not matched to a gene. DNA of the CDR3: TGTGCCAGCAGCTTGGGACTAGCGGGAGGCGGGACAGATACGCAGTATTTT. Its protein product is CASSLGLAGGGTDTQYF.

The genes are TRBV28 and TRBJ1-4; D gene unclear. Germline loops: CDR1 MDHEN, CDR2 SYDVKM. V lost 2 bases to trimming and J lost 0 bases, with 4 bases between them. The length of the CDR3 is 14 residues. CDR3 loop: CASSLPATNEKLFF. DNA for the CDR3: TGTGCCAGCAGTTTACCCGCAACTAATGAAAAACTGTTTTTT.

This chain's CDR3 is CASSYGFTSGIETQYF. The CDR3 DNA reads TGTGCCAGCAGTTACGGTTTCACTAGCGGCATAGAGACCCAGTACTTC. The chain employs TRBV6-5 and TRBJ2-5; 8 bases fit TRBD2. The V and J ends lost 2 bases and 4 bases, in that order; junction bases with no gene match: 9. Germline CDR1 MNHEY, CDR2 SVGAGI. The CDR3 contains 16 residues.

This chain joins TRBV30 and TRBJ2-3, with 8 bases identical to TRBD2. The junction had 8 bases not matched to a gene; V was cut back by 3 bases and J by 0 bases. CDR1 and CDR2 from the germline V gene are GTSNPN and SVGIG (reference sequence). The CDR3 runs 16 residues. CDR3 DNA sequence: TGTGCCTGGAGCCTCGGACTAGCATCTAGCACAGATACGCAGTATTTT. Amino acid sequence: CAWSLGLASSTDTQYF.

Written as DNA, the CDR3 is TGTGCCATCAGTGAGGGCGGAAACTCCTATAATTCACCCCTCCACTTT. This codes for CAISEGGNSYNSPLHF. This chain uses TRBV10-3 with TRBJ1-6; D is undetermined. Germline-derived CDR1 and CDR2 are ENHRY and SYGVKD. V lost 2 bases and J 0 bases, leaving 8 bases between the germline ends. This CDR3 has 16 amino acids.

This clone has just a few counts. The chain employs TRBV5-1 and TRBJ2-1; 8 nucleotides agree with TRBD2. This CDR3 comprises 15 residues. J gave up 0 bases and V 7 bases, and 6 bases lay outside the gene matches. Germline CDR1 is SGHRS and CDR2 is YFSETQ. CDR3 region: CASSRLANSYNEQFF. DNA for the CDR3: TGCGCCAGCTCTAGACTAGCGAACTCCTACAATGAGCAGTTCTTC.

This sequence joins TRBV28 and TRBJ1-2; 8 nucleotides align to TRBD1. Germline CDR1 is MDHEN and CDR2 is SYDVKM. J gave up 2 bases and V 1 base, and 6 bases lay outside the gene matches. CDR3 length: 16 amino acids. Written as DNA, the CDR3 is TGTGCCAGCAGTTTATTATCAGGGGGCGTAAACTATGGCTACACCTTC. Its translation is CASSLLSGGVNYGYTF.